These 3 T cell receptor beta chains were sequenced from one sample in a study of T-cell memory formation after mild COVID-19. TCRdb re-called the 5' RACE reads through MiXCR, storing one row per CDR3 protein. Of 300,000 to 350,000 distinct CDR3 sequences detected, 14% appear once; the ten largest clones hold around 20%. Sequenced input: PBMCs or a T cell subset sorted from them (not recorded which). The receptors here all came from a man aged 18 to 30 who had mild COVID-19 (a few samples of this study predate the infection). Cell type and time point are not known.

The genes are TRBV5-1 and TRBJ2-5; D ambiguous. Germline loops: CDR1 SGHRS, CDR2 YFSETQ. This CDR3 has 14 residues. The germline V and J ends were trimmed by 5 bases and 1 base, with 12 bases remaining between them. CDR3 nucleotides: TGCGCCAGCAGGGTCAGCGATGCCCAAGAGACCCAGTACTTC. Protein: CASRVSDAQETQYF.

There are a few counts of this clonotype. V and J are TRBV7-9 and TRBJ1-5; 7 bases line up with TRBD1. Germline-derived CDR1 and CDR2 are SEHNR and FQNEAQ (reference sequence). This CDR3 has 16 amino acids. V lost 5 bases to trimming and J lost 1 base; unmatched junction nucleotides: 8. This CDR3 reads CASSPQGGGSNQPQHF. The CDR3 DNA sequence: TGTGCCAGCAGCCCTCAGGGGGGTGGAAGCAATCAGCCCCAGCATTTT.

The gene calls are TRBV7-2 and TRBJ2-1; TRBD1 aligns across 8 bases. The V gene's germline CDR1 is SGHTA and CDR2 FQGNSA. J was trimmed by 4 bases and V by 2 bases; bases with no gene match: 4. The CDR3 covers 15 residues. This CDR3 reads CASSLIGTGYNEQFF. The CDR3 DNA is TGTGCCAGCAGCTTAATTGGGACAGGATACAATGAGCAGTTCTTC. Full variable domain (remainder filled in from reference TRBV7-2 and TRBJ2-1): GAGVSQSPSNKVTEKGKDVELRCDPISGHTALYWYRQSLGQGLEFLIYFQGNSAPDKSGLPSDRFSAERTGGSVSTLTIQRTQQEDSAVYLCASSLIGTGYNEQFFGPGTRLTVL.